Sequencing of this T cell receptor (beta chain) was carried out in a study of blood T cells in healthy people across ages. Whole-study results and caveats: Unsorted PBMC input precluded a conclusive naive versus antigen-experienced comparison. Aged donors had fewer naive CD4+ cells and lower diversity than long-lived donors.

Primers used in a second PCR of roughly 6 to 11 cycles were a sample-barcoded 5' primer and a J-beta primer mix. Each cDNA was tagged by a template-switch adaptor containing 12 random nucleotides. A single record per CDR3 protein comes from TCRdb applying MiXCR to the 5' RACE reads. The table lists hundreds of thousands of distinct CDR3 sequences, under 45% of them singletons. The CDR3 consists of 13 residues. V was pared by 3 bases and J by 0 bases, with 8 bases between. CDR1 DFQATT and CDR2 SNEGSKA come from the germline V gene (reference sequence). This clonotype came up a few times. What it binds is unknown.

This chain joins TRBV20-1 and TRBJ1-2; possible D gene TRBD1, 6 bases. The sample comprised blood. The receptor comes from a man in his sixties in good health. The CDR3 region has the DNA TGCAGTGCTAGGACAGGCCCTAACTATGGCTACACCTTC. Translated: CSARTGPNYGYTF.